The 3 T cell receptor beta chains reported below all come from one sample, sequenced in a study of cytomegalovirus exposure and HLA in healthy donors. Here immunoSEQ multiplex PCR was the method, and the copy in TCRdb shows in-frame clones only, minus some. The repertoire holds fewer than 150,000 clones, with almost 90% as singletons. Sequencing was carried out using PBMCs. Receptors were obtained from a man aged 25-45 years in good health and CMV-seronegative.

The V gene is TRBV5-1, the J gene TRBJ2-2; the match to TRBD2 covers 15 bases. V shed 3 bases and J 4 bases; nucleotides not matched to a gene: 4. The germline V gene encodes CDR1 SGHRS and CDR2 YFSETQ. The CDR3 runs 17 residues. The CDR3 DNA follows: TGCGCCAGCAGCTGGACTAGCGGGAGGGCTCGCACCGGGGAGCTGTTTTTT. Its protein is CASSWTSGRARTGELFF.

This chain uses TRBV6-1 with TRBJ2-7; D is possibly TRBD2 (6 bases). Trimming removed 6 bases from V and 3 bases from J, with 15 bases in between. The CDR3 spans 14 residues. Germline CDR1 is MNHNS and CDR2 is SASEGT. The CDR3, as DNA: TGTGCCAGCAGGCCGGGCGGGACCAACTACGAGCAGTACTTC. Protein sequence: CASRPGGTNYEQYF.

CDR3 region: CASSHLVGGWAGEGTEAFF. DNA of the CDR3: TGTGCCAGCAGCCACCTAGTCGGGGGCTGGGCGGGGGAGGGCACTGAAGCTTTCTTT. The chain joins TRBV11-2 to TRBJ1-1; TRBD1 is a possible D gene (6 bases). Germline V gene sequence: CDR1 SGHAT, CDR2 FQNNGV. The V and J ends lost 5 bases and 4 bases respectively, with 29 bases between them. The CDR3 runs 19 residues.